This TCR beta chain comes out of a study of Ad26.COV2.S vaccination and SARS-CoV-2 variants. Trimming pared 2 bases from V and 7 bases from J, leaving 11 bases between. The CDR3 covers 14 residues. Looked up from germline, CDR1 is MGHRA and CDR2 is YSYEKL. Here immunoSEQ multiplex PCR was the method, and the copy in TCRdb shows in-frame clones only, minus some. Here the sample spans about 460,000 clones, 89% being singletons. As concerns this clone: Its target is not known.

Treatment meaning: roughly 19 received Ad26.COV2.S at low or high dose, single or two shots; about 5 received placebo; per-sample allocation not given. Samples were taken on day 63 after the first vaccine or placebo injection. Whole-study findings and limits: Substantial breadth was reported for post-vaccination spike-specific CD8+ and CD4+ T cells.

This specimen consisted of peripheral blood, obtained in a trial of Ad26.COV2.S vaccine versus placebo. The sequence was collected from a person aged 18-65 years who received the Ad26.COV2.S COVID-19 vaccine or a placebo. The chain couples TRBV4-1 to TRBJ2-2, with D perhaps matching TRBD1 (5 bases). CDR3 sequence reads: CASSQTARGGELFF. The CDR3 bases are TGCGCCAGCAGCCAAACGGCTAGGGGCGGGGAGCTGTTTTTT.